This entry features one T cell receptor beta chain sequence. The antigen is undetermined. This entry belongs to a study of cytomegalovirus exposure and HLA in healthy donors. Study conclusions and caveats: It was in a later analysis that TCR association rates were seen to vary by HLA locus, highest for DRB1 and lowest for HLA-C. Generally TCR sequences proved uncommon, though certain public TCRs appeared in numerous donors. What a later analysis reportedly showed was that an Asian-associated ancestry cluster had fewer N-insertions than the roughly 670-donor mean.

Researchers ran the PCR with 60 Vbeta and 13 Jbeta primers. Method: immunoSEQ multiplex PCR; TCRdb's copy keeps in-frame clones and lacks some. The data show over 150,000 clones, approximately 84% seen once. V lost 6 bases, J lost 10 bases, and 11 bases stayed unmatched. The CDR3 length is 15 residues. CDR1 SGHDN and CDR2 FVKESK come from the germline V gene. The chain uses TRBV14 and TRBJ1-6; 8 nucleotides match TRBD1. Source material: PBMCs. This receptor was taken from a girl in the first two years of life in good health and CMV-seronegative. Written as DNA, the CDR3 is TGTGCCAGCAGTGATTCCGGGACAGGTACATCACCCCTCCACTTT. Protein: CASSDSGTGTSPLHF.